This TCR beta chain was profiled in a study of graft-versus-host responses after intestinal transplantation. The study, taken as a whole, reports: Elevated graft-versus-host to host-versus-graft clonal ratios in allografts were recorded for patients with graft-donor T cell macrochimerism.

The CDR3 totals 13 residues. V lost 1 base to trimming and J lost 5 bases; unmatched junction nucleotides: 1. Per germline, CDR1 SGHNT and CDR2 YYREEE (reference sequence). A note on this clone: What it binds is unknown.

The method was immunoSEQ multiplex PCR; TCRdb's version includes in-frame clones alone and lacks a portion of them. The sample has approximately 110,000 clones, around nine tenths seen once. This chain connects TRBV5-4 to TRBJ2-7; TRBD1 matches at 9 bases. This TCR was sampled from a human donor who was the organ donor for an intestinal transplant. The sequencing used unstimulated CD4+ T cells sorted from spleen or lymph node cells, collected before transplant. The CDR3 sequence: CASSLRDRDEQYF. The DNA for the CDR3 is TGTGCCAGCAGCTTGAGGGACAGGGACGAGCAGTACTTC.